Listed below are T cell receptor beta chains from one sample, sequenced in a study of CXCR3-negative and CXCR3-positive naive CD8 T cells. TCRdb reanalyzed the 5' RACE reads and collapses them to one entry per CDR3 protein, without DNA. The sample features about 40,000 distinct CDR3 sequences, with approximately 7.7% in its top ten. What was sequenced was memory CD8+ T cells from blood. These receptors all come from a human donor in good health. Some clones in this sample may be carry-over from other donors' samples. Both conserved end residues are part of each CDR3.

v_gene	j_gene	CDR3aa
TRBV7-6	TRBJ2-3	CASSLGAGAPEDTQYF
TRBV7-9	TRBJ1-2	CASSPRQWPYGYTF
TRBV20-1	TRBJ2-7	CSAKDGGGIDEQYF
TRBV20-1	TRBJ2-2	CSARDLGGGQVGELFF
TRBV29-1	TRBJ2-7	CSVLRRGAMTEEQYF
TRBV29-1	TRBJ2-7	CSVAAGGYPYEQYF
TRBV21-1	TRBJ1-1	CASSTGRVLAEAFF
TRBV11-2	TRBJ2-5	CASSLGTGEETQYF
TRBV7-3	TRBJ2-1	CASSSGTGEDNEQFF
TRBV7-6	TRBJ2-1	CASSLAGGWDNEQFF
TRBV20-1	TRBJ1-5	CSAPGGRGSNQPQHF
TRBV7-9	TRBJ1-1	CASSLASRPGDEAFF
TRBV20-1	TRBJ1-5	CSAREAHSGNQPQHF
TRBV27	TRBJ2-7	CASSTGDRVYEQYF
TRBV2	TRBJ2-1	CASSEVGDYSYNEQFF
TRBV28	TRBJ2-3	CASSDPGLGWDTQYF
TRBV29-1	TRBJ2-3	CSVVDTSTDTQYF
TRBV14	TRBJ2-7	CASSHLVWGAEQYF
TRBV5-5	TRBJ2-1	CASSLGGPYSSYNEQFF
TRBV7-2	TRBJ2-2	CASSYVIGTGELFF
TRBV6-2/TRBV6-3	TRBJ2-7	CASSYNANPYEQYF
TRBV29-1	TRBJ2-1	CSVVGQGVNNEQFF
TRBV4-2	TRBJ2-1	CASSQVQGRGNEQFF
TRBV29-1	TRBJ2-7	CSAKTSSNYEQYF
TRBV14	TRBJ2-7	CASSVGTNYEQYF
TRBV7-9	TRBJ2-1	CASSLGAGEQFF
TRBV2	TRBJ2-7	CASSETSSTSSIEQYF
TRBV12-5	TRBJ1-1	CASLMEGVDTEAFF
TRBV7-2	TRBJ2-6	CASSLGGANVLTF
TRBV12-3/TRBV12-4	TRBJ2-7	CASSPGGTPYEQYF
TRBV10-3	TRBJ2-1	CAISESASGGYNEQFF
TRBV12-2	TRBJ2-2	CASRLAIRRSNTGELFF
TRBV5-8	TRBJ2-1	CAAGGRYNEQFF
TRBV9	TRBJ2-1	CASSVTTTEQFF
TRBV20-1	TRBJ1-5	CSAVGTGGSQPQHF
TRBV12-3/TRBV12-4	TRBJ2-1	CASRARGAADNEQFF
TRBV7-9	TRBJ1-1	CASSPLGGETEAFF
TRBV29-1	TRBJ2-7	CSVAAGAEQYF
TRBV4-2	TRBJ2-1	CASSRLSSGSSYNEQFF
TRBV5-1	TRBJ2-1	CASSWGQGNTHNEQFF
TRBV6-1	TRBJ1-5	CASSELGSDQPQHF
TRBV6-2/TRBV6-3	TRBJ2-3	CASSSPALAGFTDTQYF
TRBV11-3	TRBJ2-7	CASSSGQGYEQYF
TRBV29-1	TRBJ1-1	CSVVWGENTEAFF
TRBV21-1	TRBJ2-3	CASSLPGRESFGDTQYF
TRBV21-1	TRBJ2-5	CASSPHGLAGAGETQYF
TRBV2	TRBJ2-3	CASSEASGIGDTQYF